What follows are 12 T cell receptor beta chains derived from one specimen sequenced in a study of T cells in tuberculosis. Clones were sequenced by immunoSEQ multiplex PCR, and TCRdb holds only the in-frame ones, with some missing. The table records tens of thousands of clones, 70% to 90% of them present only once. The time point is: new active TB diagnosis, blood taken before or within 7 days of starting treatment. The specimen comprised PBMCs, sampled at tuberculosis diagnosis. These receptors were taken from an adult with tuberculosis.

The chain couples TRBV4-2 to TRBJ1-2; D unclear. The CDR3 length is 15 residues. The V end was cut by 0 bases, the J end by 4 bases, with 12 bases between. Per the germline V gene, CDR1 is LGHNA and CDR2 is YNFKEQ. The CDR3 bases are TGTGCCAGCAGCCAAGATAGGTGGAGCGGCTATGGCTACACCTTC. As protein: CASSQDRWSGYGYTF.

The CDR3 nucleotides are TGTGCCAGCGAGGGGGCGCTTCATAGGTATGGCTACACCTTC. Amino acid sequence: CASEGALHRYGYTF. V is TRBV6-6 and J is TRBJ1-2; 7 nucleotides agree with TRBD1. The CDR3 totals 14 residues. Germline V gene sequence: CDR1 MNHNY, CDR2 SVGAGI (reference sequence). Trimming took 8 bases from V and 5 from J; bases not matched to a gene: 11.

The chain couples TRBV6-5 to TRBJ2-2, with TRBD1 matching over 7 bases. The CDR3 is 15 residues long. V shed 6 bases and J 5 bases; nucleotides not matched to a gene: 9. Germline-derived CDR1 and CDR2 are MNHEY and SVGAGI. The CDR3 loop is CASRLQGWGTGELFF. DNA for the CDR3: TGTGCCAGCAGACTACAGGGGTGGGGTACCGGGGAGCTGTTTTTT.

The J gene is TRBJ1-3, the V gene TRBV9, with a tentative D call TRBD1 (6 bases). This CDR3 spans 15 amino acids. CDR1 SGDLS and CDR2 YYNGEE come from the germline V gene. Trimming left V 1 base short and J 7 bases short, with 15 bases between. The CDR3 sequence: CASSVRQDQGNTIYF. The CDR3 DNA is TGTGCCAGCAGCGTACGACAGGACCAGGGGAACACCATATATTTT.

This CDR3 is CASSPLDRGGNQPQHF. The CDR3, as DNA: TGCGCCAGCAGCCCCCTAGACAGGGGAGGAAATCAGCCCCAGCATTTT. The chain combines TRBV4-1 with TRBJ1-5, with 8 positions matching TRBD1. CDR1 MGHRA and CDR2 YSYEKL come from the germline V gene. Germline trimming cut 4 bases from V and 4 bases from J; bases unmatched to any gene: 9. The CDR3 totals 16 residues.

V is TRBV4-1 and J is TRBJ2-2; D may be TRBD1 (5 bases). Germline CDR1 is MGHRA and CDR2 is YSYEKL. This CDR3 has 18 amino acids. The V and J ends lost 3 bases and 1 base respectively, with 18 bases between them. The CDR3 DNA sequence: TGCGCCAGCAGCCAGCCGGGCCCAGGGAACGGGAACACCGGGGAGCTGTTTTTT. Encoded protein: CASSQPGPGNGNTGELFF.

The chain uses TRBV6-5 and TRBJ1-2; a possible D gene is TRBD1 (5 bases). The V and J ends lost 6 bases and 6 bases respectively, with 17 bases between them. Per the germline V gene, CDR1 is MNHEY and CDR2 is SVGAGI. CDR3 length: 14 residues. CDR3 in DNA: TGTGCCAGCAGAAGAAGCAGGGTGGTGGATGGCTACACCTTC. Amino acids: CASRRSRVVDGYTF.

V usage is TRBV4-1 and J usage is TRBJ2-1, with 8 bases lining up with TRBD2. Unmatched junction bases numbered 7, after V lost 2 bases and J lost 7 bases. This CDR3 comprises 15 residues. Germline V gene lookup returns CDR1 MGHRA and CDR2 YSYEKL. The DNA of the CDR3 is TGCGCCAGCAGCCAAAGCGGGAGACAAAGGAATGAGCAGTTCTTC. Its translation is CASSQSGRQRNEQFF.

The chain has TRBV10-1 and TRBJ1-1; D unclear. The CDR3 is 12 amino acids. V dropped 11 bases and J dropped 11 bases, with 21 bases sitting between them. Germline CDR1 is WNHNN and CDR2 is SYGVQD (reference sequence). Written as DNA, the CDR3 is TGCGCCGGAGATCAAGGAGAGAGAGGGGCTTTCTTT. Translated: CAGDQGERGAFF.

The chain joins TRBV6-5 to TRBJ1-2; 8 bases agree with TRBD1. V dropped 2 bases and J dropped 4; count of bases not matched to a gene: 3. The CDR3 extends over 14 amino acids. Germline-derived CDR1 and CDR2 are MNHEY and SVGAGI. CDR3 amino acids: CASSYQGAIYGYTF. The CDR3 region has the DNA TGTGCCAGCAGTTACCAGGGGGCAATCTATGGCTACACCTTC.

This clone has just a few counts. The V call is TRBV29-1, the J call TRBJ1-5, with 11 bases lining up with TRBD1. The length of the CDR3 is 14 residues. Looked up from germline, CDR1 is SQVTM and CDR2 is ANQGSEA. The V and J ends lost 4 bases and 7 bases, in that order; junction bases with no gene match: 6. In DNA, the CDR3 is TGCAGCGTTGTAACCGGGACAGGGGGACAGCCCCAGCATTTT. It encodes CSVVTGTGGQPQHF.

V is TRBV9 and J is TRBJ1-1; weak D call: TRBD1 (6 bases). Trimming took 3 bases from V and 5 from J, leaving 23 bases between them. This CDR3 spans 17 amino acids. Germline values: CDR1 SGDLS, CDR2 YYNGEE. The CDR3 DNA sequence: TGTGCCAGCAGCGCCCCTCGTGGGGGGGGGCGAGGAACTGAAGCTTTCTTT. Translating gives CASSAPRGGGRGTEAFF. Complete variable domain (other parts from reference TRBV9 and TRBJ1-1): DSGVTQTPKHLITATGQRVTLRCSPRSGDLSVYWYQQSLDQGLQFLIQYYNGEERAKGNILERFSAQQFPDLHSELNLSSLELGDSALYFCASSAPRGGGRGTEAFFGQGTRLTVV.